This T cell receptor (beta chain) was profiled in a study of cytomegalovirus exposure and HLA in healthy donors (dated by TCRdb to between 2016 and 2019). Regarding the research as a whole: In an earlier analysis of about 560 of the donors, 276 Gb of sequence data and just under 120 million unique TCR beta sequences from about 179 million T cells were reported. Roughly 300 gigabases of sequencing data and around 90 million unique TCR sequences made up an early release that covered several hundred HLA-typed donors. The genetic ancestry cluster associated with self-reported Caucasian donors included 70% to 85% of the 398 genotyped donors. The study aimed to test whether cataloging public T cell receptors could reveal signatures of past pathogen exposure. The T cell repertoires of 666 subjects were profiled by immunosequencing and related to cytomegalovirus serostatus. In addition to the first cohort of 650 to 750 subjects, a separate validation cohort of 130 or so different subjects was used. High-throughput TCR immunosequencing, statistical association of individual TCRs with disease status, and machine learning were combined to predict cytomegalovirus infection status. To study patterns of TCR occurrence, a later analysis re-analyzed previously published TCR beta repertoires from 650 to 750 donors and added high-resolution HLA genotyping. In the later analysis, no new phenotypic data were used to find candidate immune exposures; instead, reliance was placed on TCR beta sequences and their occurrence across donors. An earlier analysis of several hundred of the donors used high-throughput TCR beta sequencing to judge whether each TCR beta V gene segment behaved as functional or pseudogenic. Alongside the repertoire data, information on donor age, sex, ethnicity and CMV serostatus was compiled. Genome-wide SNP genotypes for about 55% of the 666 donors were used in a later genetic analysis, which treated that subset as a discovery cohort. Every discovery cohort repertoire had been produced on one sequencing platform. HLA typing covered class I and class II loci at four-digit resolution. The number of donors typed differed by locus, with roughly 620-640 for A, B, C, DRB1 and DQB1, more than 500 for DQA1, about 610 for DPA1, and some 440 for DPB1. About five DR-DQ haplotypes were treated as single units for association and clustering because of strong linkage in the cohort. Among some 400 genotyped donors of the cohort, an average of around 240,000 unique TCR beta nucleotide sequences were sequenced per donor, roughly 20% of them non-productive.

A remark on this clone: This receptor's antigen is unknown. Per-base qualities were not stored, and no clone one base away is much larger.

The library was obtained by the immunoSEQ multiplex PCR assay. The multiplex PCR relied on a mix of 60 forward primers for TCR Vbeta segments and 13 reverse primers for TCR Jbeta segments. The CDR3 region of rearranged TCR beta genes was amplified from genomic DNA by a multiplex PCR assay. On the Illumina HiSeq System, the amplified TCR beta libraries were sequenced as 87-base-pair reads. The authors' pipeline ran thus. Across the 600 to 700 repertoires, a later analysis counted tens of millions of unique TCR beta chains, some 11 million of which were shared by at least two donors. A nearest-neighbor algorithm error-corrected the raw reads and collapsed the reads into unique sequences, merging closely related sequences to remove PCR and sequencing errors. Alignment of CDR3 sequences to IMGT reference sequences was used to assign V, D and J gene segments. For a sequence to be retained, a match of at least six nucleotides was required to both a V gene segment and a J gene segment. Rearrangements were classified as productive when the CDR3 lacked stop codons and remained in frame with V and J, and all other rearrangements were classified as non-productive. Following IMGT convention, CDR3 was defined as the stretch from the second conserved V-encoded cysteine to the conserved J-encoded phenylalanine. In an earlier analysis of 587 of the donors, sequences lacking an unambiguous match to a single V gene segment were excluded. In an earlier analysis of some 590 of the donors, a V segment was called functional when productive rearrangements were above 56.7%, and segregating when the standard deviation between donors exceeded 5%. To diagnose cytomegalovirus status from the catalog of TCR beta chain sequences, a statistical classification framework was built. A later analysis assigned V and J genes by comparing TCR nucleotide sequences with IMGT/GENE-DB human TR gene sequences. The TCRdist pipeline was used in a later analysis to assign CDR3 sequences and most-parsimonious VDJ recombination scenarios. In a later analysis, each TCR beta chain was defined by its CDR3 amino acid sequence together with its V-gene family, and reads lacking a unique V-gene family were excluded. A later analysis removed 592 highly shared, low-generation-probability nucleotide sequences to deal with suspected cross-contamination and a sequencing artifact. In a later analysis, a clonal expansion index was calculated for each public chain from normalized within-repertoire ranks of inferred template counts. In a later analysis, generation probabilities were computed with a VDJ recombination model fitted to out-of-frame rearrangements, and the resulting probabilities were checked against IGoR. A later analysis scored TCR-TCR, TCR-HLA and TCR-CMV co-occurrence with hypergeometric tests, applying a repertoire-size bias correction to TCR pairs. False discovery rates were estimated in a later analysis by permuting HLA or CMV assignments 20 times. In a later analysis, co-occurring TCRs were grouped using DBSCAN, with TCRdist sequence similarity added in when clustering inside HLA-allele-positive subsets. Repertoires with fewer than 30,000 or more than 120,000 public chains were left out of co-occurrence clustering, as were about 5 repertoires with anomalous nucleotide sharing. What TCRdb holds here is the immuneACCESS table cut down to in-frame rearrangements. Part of the clones is not present; checked against another copy, under half of the missing clones reflect an unresolved V gene, and the others are unexplained. For V, J and clone size, that table is used; D and trimming come from the DNA. The sample includes about 120,000 clones, with around four fifths observed a single time. The ten top clones hold around 0.92% of the sample.

Overall study results and their limits: In a later analysis, the rate of TCR association differed among HLA loci, with DRB1 alleles having the most associated TCRs and HLA-C alleles having the fewest. In both the original and validation cohorts, the classifier was reported to diagnose cytomegalovirus status with high specificity and sensitivity. When HLA alleles, especially DR and DQ, strongly co-occurred, TCR associations were difficult to assign to individual alleles. In vitro tests confirmed that a few of the cytomegalovirus-associated TCR beta chains recognize cytomegalovirus antigens. A group of highly shared sequence variants was considered likely to be a technical artifact of the sequencing pipeline. According to the authors, the approach could potentially be generalized to other disease states and immunological phenotypes. Correlated functional status among segregating V segments might be attributable to linkage disequilibrium, but an unknown experimental factor could not be ruled out. A further reported finding was that TCR beta sequences accurately predicted the HLA-A and HLA-B alleles for most subjects in the first cohort. A later analysis associated 16,951 TCR beta sequences with specific HLA alleles at a false discovery rate of 0.05. Some IMGT-functional V segments, including TRBV6-2 and TRBV6-3, could not be distinguished by the 87-base-pair reads and were therefore excluded. In a later analysis, HLA-associated TCR beta chains showed more clonal expansion and lower generation probabilities than non-associated chains that were equally common. In an earlier analysis of over 550 of the donors, most TCR beta V segments were observed in productive rearrangements about 90% or about 30% of the time, broadly matching IMGT annotations. Only TCR beta chains were sequenced in this cohort, and the absence of alpha or paired-chain data limited detectable features. Because counts were too low, about 17 rarely observed V segments, including chromosome 9 orphons, were excluded from the earlier analysis of 587 of the donors. V-gene and J-gene trimming of TCR beta chains was associated with a missense DCLRE1C variant in a later genetic analysis, and the association was replicated in an independent cohort. A later genetic analysis reported fewer N-insertions in productive TCRs among donors in an Asian-associated ancestry cluster than the roughly 640-donor mean. Across donors, most TCR sequences were observed very rarely, whereas some public TCRs were present in many individuals. HLA typing was unavailable for some donors at each locus, so association tests used only the typed subset. The study gave a list of 150 to 200 TCR beta chains associated with cytomegalovirus. According to a later analysis, most CMV-associated TCR beta chains appeared to be HLA-restricted, and the HLA associations seemed to be driven largely by CMV exposure. For the cohort, immune exposure information was limited to CMV serostatus. Sequencing depth was assumed to be roughly uniform across donors in the presence/absence analyses, though that assumption may not hold. According to a later analysis, parvovirus B19, influenza, CMV and Epstein-Barr virus appeared linked to several top co-occurrence clusters.

The cohort was made up of around 720 healthy bone marrow donors. At the time of sampling, every cohort member was nominally healthy, though immune exposures that went unrecorded were likely present. Of the roughly 700 cohort members, around 290 had a positive CMV serostatus and about 360 had a negative one, while no CMV serostatus was recorded for the donor. Every donor gave a peripheral blood sample, and the peripheral blood mononuclear cells from that sample were used for TCR beta sequencing. The Qiagen DNeasy Blood Extraction Kit was used to extract genomic DNA from the blood cell samples. Trimming takes 2 bases from V and 4 bases from J, and the germline ends sit 17 bases apart. The germline V gene (reference sequence) specifies LNHNV as CDR1 and YYDKDF as CDR2. There are 16 amino acids in the CDR3, from cysteine to phenylalanine inclusive. Of all the DNA, just the CDR3 is kept, 48 bases in frame from base 1.

The sequenced sample was PBMCs. Here the chain combines TRBV15 and TRBJ1-2; TRBD1 is perhaps the D gene, given 5 matching bases. This TCR was recovered from a human donor in good health. The CDR3 here reads CATSRNLGGELYGYTF. DNA sequence: TGTGCCACCAGCAGAAATCTCGGGGGGGAACTCTATGGCTACACCTTC.